This T cell receptor beta chain emerged from a study of T cell responses to AZD1222 COVID-19 vaccine. For the study at large: Timing groups of about 4 and about 12 weeks for second doses were pooled.

Study observations and caveats: Spike-specific TCR breadth and depth were elevated following two AZD1222 doses.

To note about this clone: What it recognizes is unknown.

Germline V gene data show CDR1 as MNHEY and CDR2 as SVGAGI. V was shortened by 9 bases and J by 3 bases, with 8 bases between the two germline ends. The length of the CDR3 is 11 residues. Method: immunoSEQ multiplex PCR; TCRdb's copy keeps in-frame clones and lacks some. The table records 150,000 to 160,000 clones, less than 90% of them present only once. This specimen was peripheral blood, taken on day 0 of AZD1222 vaccination. The sequence was obtained from an adult in good health. This rearrangement joins TRBV6-5 to TRBJ1-1; D gene uncertain. The CDR3 sequence: CAREDDTEAFF. The CDR3 nucleotides read TGTGCCAGAGAAGATGACACTGAAGCTTTCTTT.